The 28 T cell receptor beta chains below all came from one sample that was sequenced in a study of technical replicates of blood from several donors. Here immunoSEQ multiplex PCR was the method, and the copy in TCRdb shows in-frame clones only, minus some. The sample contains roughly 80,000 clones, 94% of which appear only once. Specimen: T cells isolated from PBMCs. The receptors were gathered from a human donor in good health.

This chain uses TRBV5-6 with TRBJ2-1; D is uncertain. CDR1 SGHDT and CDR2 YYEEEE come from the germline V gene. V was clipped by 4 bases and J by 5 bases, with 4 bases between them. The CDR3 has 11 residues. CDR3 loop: CASSLHNEQFF. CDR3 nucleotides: TGTGCCAGCAGCCTCCACAATGAGCAGTTCTTC.

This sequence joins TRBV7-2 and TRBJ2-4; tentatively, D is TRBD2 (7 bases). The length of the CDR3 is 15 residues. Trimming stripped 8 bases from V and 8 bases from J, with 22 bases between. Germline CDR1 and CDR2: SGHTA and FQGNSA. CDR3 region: CASGLRGLSGDIQYF. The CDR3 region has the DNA TGTGCCAGCGGGTTGCGGGGGCTTTCGGGGGACATTCAGTACTTC.

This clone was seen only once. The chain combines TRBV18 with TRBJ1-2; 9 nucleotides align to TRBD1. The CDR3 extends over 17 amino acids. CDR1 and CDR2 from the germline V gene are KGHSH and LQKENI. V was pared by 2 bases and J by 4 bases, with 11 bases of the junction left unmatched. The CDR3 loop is CASSPIGQGNPLYGYTF. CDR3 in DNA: TGTGCCAGCTCACCAATAGGACAGGGGAATCCGCTCTATGGCTACACCTTC.

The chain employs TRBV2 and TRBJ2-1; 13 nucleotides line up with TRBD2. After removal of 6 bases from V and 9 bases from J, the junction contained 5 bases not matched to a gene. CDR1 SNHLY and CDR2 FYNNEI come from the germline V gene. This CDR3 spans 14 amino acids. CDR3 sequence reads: CASRDTSGRAEQFF. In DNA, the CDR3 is TGTGCCAGCAGGGATACTAGCGGGAGGGCTGAGCAGTTCTTC.

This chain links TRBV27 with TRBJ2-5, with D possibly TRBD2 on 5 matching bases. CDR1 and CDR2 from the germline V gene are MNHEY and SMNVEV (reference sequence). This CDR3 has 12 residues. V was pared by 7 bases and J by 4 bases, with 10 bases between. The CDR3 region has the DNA TGTGCCAGCACGGGGTTGGGAGAGACCCAGTACTTC. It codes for CASTGLGETQYF.

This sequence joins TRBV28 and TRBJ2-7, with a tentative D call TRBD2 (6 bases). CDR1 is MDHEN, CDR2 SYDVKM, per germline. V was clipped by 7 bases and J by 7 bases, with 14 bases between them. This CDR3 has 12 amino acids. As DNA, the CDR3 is TGTGCCAGCACACGGAGGGTGGGAGAGCAGTACTTC. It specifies CASTRRVGEQYF.

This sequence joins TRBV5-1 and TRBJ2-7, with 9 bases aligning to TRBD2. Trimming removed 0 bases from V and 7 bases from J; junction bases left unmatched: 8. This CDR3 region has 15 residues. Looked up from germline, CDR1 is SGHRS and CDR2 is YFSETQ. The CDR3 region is CASSLEAGGPGEQYF. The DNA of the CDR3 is TGCGCCAGCAGCTTGGAGGCGGGAGGGCCGGGGGAGCAGTACTTC.

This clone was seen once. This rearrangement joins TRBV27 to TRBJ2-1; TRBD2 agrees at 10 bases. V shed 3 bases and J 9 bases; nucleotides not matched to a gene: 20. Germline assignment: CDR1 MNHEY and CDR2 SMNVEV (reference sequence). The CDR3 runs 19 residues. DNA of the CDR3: TGTGCCAGCAGTTTTATTCGGGAAAGGGGTCCTCTAGCGGGAGCTGAGCAGTTCTTC. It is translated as CASSFIRERGPLAGAEQFF.

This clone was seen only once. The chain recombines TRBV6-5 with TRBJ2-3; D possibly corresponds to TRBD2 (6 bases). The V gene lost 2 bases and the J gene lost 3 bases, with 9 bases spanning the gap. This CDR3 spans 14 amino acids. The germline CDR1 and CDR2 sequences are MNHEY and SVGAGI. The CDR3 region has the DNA TGTGCCAGCAGTTACCGGGAGTTGACAGATACGCAGTATTTT. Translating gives CASSYRELTDTQYF.

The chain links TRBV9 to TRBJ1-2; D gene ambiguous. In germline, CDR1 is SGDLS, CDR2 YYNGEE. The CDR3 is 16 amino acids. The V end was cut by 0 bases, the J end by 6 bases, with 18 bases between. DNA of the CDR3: TGTGCCAGCAGCGTAGAGGGATACGGGATCGGGGATGGCTACACCTTC. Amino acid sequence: CASSVEGYGIGDGYTF.

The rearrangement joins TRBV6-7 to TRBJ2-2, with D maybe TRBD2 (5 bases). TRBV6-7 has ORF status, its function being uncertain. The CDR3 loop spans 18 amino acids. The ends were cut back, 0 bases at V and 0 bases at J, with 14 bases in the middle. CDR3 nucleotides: TGTGCCAGCAGTTACTCGGAAGGGAGTCCCGCGAACACCGGGGAGCTGTTTTTT. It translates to CASSYSEGSPANTGELFF.

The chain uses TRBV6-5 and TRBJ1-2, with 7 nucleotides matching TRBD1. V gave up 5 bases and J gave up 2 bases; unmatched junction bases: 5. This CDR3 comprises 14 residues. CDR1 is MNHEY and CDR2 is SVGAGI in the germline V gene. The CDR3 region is CASSATGNNYGYTF. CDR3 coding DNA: TGTGCCAGCAGTGCGACAGGGAACAACTATGGCTACACCTTC.

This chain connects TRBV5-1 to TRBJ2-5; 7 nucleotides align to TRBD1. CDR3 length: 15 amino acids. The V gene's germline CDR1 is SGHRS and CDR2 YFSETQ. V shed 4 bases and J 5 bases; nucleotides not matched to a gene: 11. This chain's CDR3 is CASSLEGGIMETQYF. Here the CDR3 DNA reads TGCGCCAGCAGCCTGGAAGGGGGCATAATGGAGACCCAGTACTTC. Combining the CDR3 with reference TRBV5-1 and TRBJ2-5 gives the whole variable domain KAGVTQTPRYLIKTRGQQVTLSCSPISGHRSVSWYQQTPGQGLQFLFEYFSETQRNKGNFPGRFSGRQFSNSRSEMNVSTLELGDSALYLCASSLEGGIMETQYFGPGTRLLVL.

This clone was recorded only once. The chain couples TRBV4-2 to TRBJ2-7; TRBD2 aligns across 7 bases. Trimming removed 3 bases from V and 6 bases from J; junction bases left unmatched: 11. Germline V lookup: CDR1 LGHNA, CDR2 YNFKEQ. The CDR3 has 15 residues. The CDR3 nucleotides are TGTGCCAGCAGCCAGGGGGGGGGAACGCCAAGCGAGCAGTACTTC. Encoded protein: CASSQGGGTPSEQYF.

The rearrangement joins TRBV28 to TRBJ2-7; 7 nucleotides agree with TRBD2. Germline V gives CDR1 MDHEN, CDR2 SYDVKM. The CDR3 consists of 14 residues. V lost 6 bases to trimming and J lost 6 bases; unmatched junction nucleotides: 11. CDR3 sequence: CASSRSGSEGEQYF. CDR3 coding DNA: TGTGCCAGCAGCCGTAGCGGGTCAGAGGGCGAGCAGTACTTC.

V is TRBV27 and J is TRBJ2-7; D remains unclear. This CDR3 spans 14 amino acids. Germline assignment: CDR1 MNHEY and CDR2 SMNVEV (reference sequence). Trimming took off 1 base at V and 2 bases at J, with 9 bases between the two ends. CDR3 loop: CASSLLVGAYEQYF. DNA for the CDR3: TGTGCCAGCAGTTTATTGGTAGGAGCCTACGAGCAGTACTTC.

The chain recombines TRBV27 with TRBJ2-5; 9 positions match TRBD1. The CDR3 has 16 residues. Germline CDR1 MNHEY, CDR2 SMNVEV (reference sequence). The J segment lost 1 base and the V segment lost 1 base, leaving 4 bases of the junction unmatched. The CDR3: CASSLWTGDLQETQYF. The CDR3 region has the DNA TGTGCCAGCAGTTTATGGACAGGGGACCTCCAAGAGACCCAGTACTTC.

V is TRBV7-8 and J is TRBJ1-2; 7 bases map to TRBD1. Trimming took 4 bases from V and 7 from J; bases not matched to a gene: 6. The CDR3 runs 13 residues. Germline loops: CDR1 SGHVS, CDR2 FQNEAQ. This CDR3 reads CASSSVTGAGYTF. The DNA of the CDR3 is TGTGCCAGCAGCTCAGTTACAGGGGCTGGCTACACCTTC. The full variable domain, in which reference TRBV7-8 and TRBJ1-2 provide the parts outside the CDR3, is GAGVSQSPRYKVAKRGQDVALRCDPISGHVSLFWYQQALGQGPEFLTYFQNEAQLDKSGLPSDRFFAERPEGSVSTLKIQRTQQEDSAVYLCASSSVTGAGYTFGSGTRLTVV.

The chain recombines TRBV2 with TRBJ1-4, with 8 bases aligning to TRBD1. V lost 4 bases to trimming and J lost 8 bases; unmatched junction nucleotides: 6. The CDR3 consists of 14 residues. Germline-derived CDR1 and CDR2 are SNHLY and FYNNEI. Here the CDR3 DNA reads TGTGCCAGCAGTGTACAGGGGGATGGGGAAAAACTGTTTTTT. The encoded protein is CASSVQGDGEKLFF.

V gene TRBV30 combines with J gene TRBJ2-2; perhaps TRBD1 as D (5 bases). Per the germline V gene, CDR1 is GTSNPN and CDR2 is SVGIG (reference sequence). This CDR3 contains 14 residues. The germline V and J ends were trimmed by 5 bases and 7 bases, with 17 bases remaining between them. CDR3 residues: CAWLSARAFGELFF. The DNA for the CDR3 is TGTGCCTGGTTATCCGCCAGGGCGTTCGGGGAGCTGTTTTTT.

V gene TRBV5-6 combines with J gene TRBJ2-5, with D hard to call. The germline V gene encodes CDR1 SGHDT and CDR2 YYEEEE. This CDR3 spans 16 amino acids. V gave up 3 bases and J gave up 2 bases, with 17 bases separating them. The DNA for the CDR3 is TGTGCCAGCAGCTCTGCGCTTCTTGAACGGCAAGAGACCCAGTACTTC. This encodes CASSSALLERQETQYF.

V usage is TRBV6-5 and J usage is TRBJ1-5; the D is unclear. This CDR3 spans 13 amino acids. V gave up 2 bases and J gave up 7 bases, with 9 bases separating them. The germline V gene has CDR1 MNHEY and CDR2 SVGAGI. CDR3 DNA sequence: TGTGCCAGCAGTTACGGGAGGACCCAGCCCCAGCATTTT. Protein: CASSYGRTQPQHF.

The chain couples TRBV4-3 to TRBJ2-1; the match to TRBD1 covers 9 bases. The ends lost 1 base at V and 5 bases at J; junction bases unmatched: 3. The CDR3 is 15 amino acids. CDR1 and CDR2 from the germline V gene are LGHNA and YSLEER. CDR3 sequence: CASSQGQGVDNEQFF. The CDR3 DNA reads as TGCGCCAGCAGCCAAGGACAGGGGGTCGACAATGAGCAGTTCTTC.

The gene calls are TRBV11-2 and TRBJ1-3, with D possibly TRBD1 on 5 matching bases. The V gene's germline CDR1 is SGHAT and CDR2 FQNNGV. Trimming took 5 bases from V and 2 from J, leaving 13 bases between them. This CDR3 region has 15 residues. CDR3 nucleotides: TGTGCCAGCAGCCTGGAAGTCAGGGCTGGAAACACCATATATTTT. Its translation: CASSLEVRAGNTIYF.

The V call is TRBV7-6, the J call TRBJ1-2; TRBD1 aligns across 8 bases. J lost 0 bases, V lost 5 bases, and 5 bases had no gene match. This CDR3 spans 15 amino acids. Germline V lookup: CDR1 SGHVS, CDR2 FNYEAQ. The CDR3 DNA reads TGTGCCAGCAGCAAGGGACAGGTGGCTAACTATGGCTACACCTTC. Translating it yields CASSKGQVANYGYTF.

The CDR3 DNA follows: TGTGCCAGCACCCCCGTGACATCATCAACTAATGAAAAACTGTTTTTT. It specifies CASTPVTSSTNEKLFF. The genes are TRBV7-9 and TRBJ1-4, with unresolved D. The CDR3 has 16 amino acids. Germline CDR1 and CDR2: SEHNR and FQNEAQ (reference sequence). Between the trimmed V and J ends, which lost 7 bases and 0 bases, there was a span of 15 bases.

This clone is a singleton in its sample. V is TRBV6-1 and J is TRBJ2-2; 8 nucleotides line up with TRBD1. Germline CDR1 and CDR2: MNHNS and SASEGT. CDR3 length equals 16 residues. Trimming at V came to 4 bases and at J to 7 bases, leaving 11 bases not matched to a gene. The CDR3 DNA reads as TGTGCCAGCAGTGCCAACAGGGGGTATGTCAACGGGGAGCTGTTTTTT. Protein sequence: CASSANRGYVNGELFF.

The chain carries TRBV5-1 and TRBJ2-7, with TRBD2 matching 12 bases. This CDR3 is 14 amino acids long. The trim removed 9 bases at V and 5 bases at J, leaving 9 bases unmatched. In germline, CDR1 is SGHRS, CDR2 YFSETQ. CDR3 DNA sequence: TGCGCCACCGCTAGGACTAGCGGGACCCACGAGCAGTACTTC. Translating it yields CATARTSGTHEQYF.